This T cell receptor beta chain was documented in a study of CD8 T cells in ankylosing spondylitis (dated by TCRdb to 2016 to 2017). Looking at the study overall: To find TCR variants linked to disease, the study profiled T cell receptor beta repertoires in ankylosing spondylitis patients and healthy donors. Peripheral blood samples were taken, and synovial fluid was additionally collected from ankylosing spondylitis patients. In total, the full study cohort was made up of roughly 100 healthy donors and 25 to 30 ankylosing spondylitis patients. Beyond this particular receptor, the publication reports: Some of the motif variants had been reported before in the synovial fluid and blood of reactive arthritis patients, a finding that suggests common disease-initiation mechanisms. The disease-linked clones had a CD8+ phenotype and were found at relatively low frequencies in peripheral blood. Blood from ankylosing spondylitis patients appeared to be characterized by a TCR beta motif composed of 7 to 9 highly homologous amino acid variants. Significant enrichment of the disease-linked clones was reported in matched synovial fluid samples from ankylosing spondylitis patients.

Instrument used: Illumina HiSeq 2500. Quantitative 5'-RACE with molecular barcodes was used to prepare TCR beta libraries. The source study handled its data this way. A new computational method, built on a probabilistic model of VDJ rearrangement, was used to identify disease-linked TCR variants. TCRdb reprocessing: public reads trimmed at Q25 with fastp, clones called with MiXCR, in-frame beta chains kept. Every CDR3 protein is listed once, alongside the most common genes and DNA of its rows. The V and J calls were determined by TCRdb, not by the authors. The sample profile shows about 240,000 distinct CDR3 sequences; about 9.1% of them were found once. The top ten hold over 6.5% of the sample. Concerning this clonotype itself: Its antigen has not been determined. One base away there is no much larger clone; base qualities are not given.

The junction carries 15 bases between V and J, which are trimmed by 5 bases and 8 bases respectively. The germline V gene encodes CDR1 MNHEY and CDR2 SMNVEV (reference sequence). Its CDR3 holds 13 amino acids, cysteine through phenylalanine. Only the CDR3 part of the read is kept: 39 bases, read in frame from the first base. Sequencing input: blood, either unsorted or a sorted T cell fraction (not recorded which). The sequence joins TRBV27 to TRBJ1-2; 5 matching bases give a weak D call of TRBD1. The sequence came from a male donor with ankylosing spondylitis or in good health (not recorded which). At the DNA level, the sequence is TGTGCCAGCAGTCCATACGACAGAAACGGCTACACCTTC. The encoded protein is CASSPYDRNGYTF.